Presented here are 30 T cell receptor beta chains from one specimen sequenced in a study of lymphopenia after photon versus proton radiotherapy. TCRdb's table, derived via immunoSEQ multiplex PCR, lists solely in-frame clones and lacks some. The data contain around 59,000 clones, around 84% of them seen just once; the ten biggest clones take up around 2.1%. The specimen comprised peripheral blood, sampled from a patient treated with proton-based radiotherapy. The receptors stem from a man aged 55 to 70 with pancreatic cancer.

The chain carries TRBV27 and TRBJ2-3; D is possibly TRBD2 (5 bases). V was shortened by 3 bases and J by 1 base, with 8 bases between the two germline ends. Germline CDR1 and CDR2: MNHEY and SMNVEV (reference sequence). This CDR3 is 14 amino acids long. The CDR3 nucleotides are TGTGCCAGCAGTTTCCTCGGGGGCACAGATACGCAGTATTTT. Its translation: CASSFLGGTDTQYF.

The V call is TRBV30, the J call TRBJ1-2; maybe TRBD1 (5 bases). This CDR3 has 12 residues. V was clipped by 7 bases and J by 4 bases, with 13 bases between them. CDR1 is GTSNPN, CDR2 SVGIG, per germline (reference sequence). The CDR3 reads CAFTTGSYGYTF. CDR3 nucleotides: TGTGCCTTCACCACAGGAAGCTATGGCTACACCTTC. Full variable domain (rest looked up from reference TRBV30 and TRBJ1-2): SQTIHQWPATLVQPVGSPLSLECTVEGTSNPNLYWYRQAAGRGLQLLFYSVGIGQISSEVPQNLSASRPQDRQFILSSKKLLLSDSGFYLCAFTTGSYGYTFGSGTRLTVV.

This chain connects TRBV6-5 to TRBJ1-5, with 11 positions matching TRBD1. Germline CDR1 is MNHEY and CDR2 is SVGAGI. V was pared by 5 bases and J by 7 bases, with 1 base of the junction left unmatched. There are 13 residues in the CDR3. CDR3 protein: CASSRTGGQPQHF. CDR3 nucleotides: TGTGCCAGCAGTCGGACAGGGGGCCAGCCCCAGCATTTT.

This clone was observed a few times. The chain joins TRBV29-1 to TRBJ2-5, with D perhaps being TRBD1 or TRBD2 (6 bases each). CDR1 and CDR2 (germline): SQVTM, ANQGSEA. The CDR3 consists of 14 residues. Trimming left V 7 bases short and J 7 bases short, with 22 bases between. As DNA, the CDR3 is TGCAGCGGGAAGGGACTCGGCCTAGGGGGGACCCAGTACTTC. Its translation is CSGKGLGLGGTQYF.

V is TRBV7-2 and J is TRBJ2-7; possibly TRBD2 for D (5 bases). The CDR3 contains 13 residues. Germline values: CDR1 SGHTA, CDR2 FQGNSA. V shed 6 bases and J shed 2 bases, with 11 bases lying between them. The CDR3 is CASRSGNTYEQYF. The CDR3 DNA is TGTGCCAGCAGGTCCGGGAATACCTACGAGCAGTACTTC.

This rearrangement joins TRBV5-6 to TRBJ2-7; the D gene could be TRBD1 or TRBD2 (5 bases each). This CDR3 has 15 residues. V lost 3 bases to trimming and J lost 6 bases, with 19 bases between them. Germline-derived CDR1 and CDR2 are SGHDT and YYEEEE. The CDR3 spells CASSSLGTAIGEQYF. The CDR3 nucleotides read TGTGCCAGCAGCTCGCTTGGGACCGCCATCGGCGAGCAGTACTTC.

The chain employs TRBV6-5 and TRBJ1-6; 10 positions agree with TRBD1. CDR3 length: 15 amino acids. Germline trimming cut 5 bases from V and 9 bases from J; bases unmatched to any gene: 7. The germline CDR1 and CDR2 sequences are MNHEY and SVGAGI. The CDR3 coding sequence is TGTGCCAGCAGTGGGACAGGGGTGAGGACTTCACCCCTCCACTTT. Translated, it gives CASSGTGVRTSPLHF.

The V and J genes are TRBV7-2 and TRBJ2-7, with 7 bases aligning to TRBD2. The CDR3 spans 14 residues. J lost 6 bases, V lost 5 bases, and 10 bases had no gene match. Per germline, CDR1 SGHTA and CDR2 FQGNSA. The CDR3 here is CASSQGGPVGEQYF. Written as DNA, the CDR3 is TGTGCCAGCAGCCAGGGAGGGCCTGTGGGCGAGCAGTACTTC.

CDR3 bases: TGTGCCAGCAGCCCCAGGGTCGTGGGCTATGGCTACACCTTC. Its translation is CASSPRVVGYGYTF. This rearrangement joins TRBV7-2 to TRBJ1-2, with D possibly TRBD1 on 5 matching bases. Germline-derived CDR1 and CDR2 are SGHTA and FQGNSA. The CDR3 length is 14 residues. V was trimmed by 5 bases and J by 4 bases, leaving 14 bases between them.

V is TRBV4-2 and J is TRBJ2-1; 14 bases fit TRBD2. J gave up 2 bases and V 4 bases, and 10 bases lay outside the gene matches. The germline CDR1 and CDR2 sequences are LGHNA and YNFKEQ. The CDR3 contains 19 residues. In DNA, the CDR3 is TGTGCCAGCAGCCGGGGACTAGCGGGAGAATTAGGCACCTACAATGAGCAGTTCTTC. Amino acids: CASSRGLAGELGTYNEQFF.

The DNA for the CDR3 is TGTGCCTGGAGTAAACCTCGGGGAGCGGGAGGGCCCGGGGAGCAGTACTTC. It codes for CAWSKPRGAGGPGEQYF. This rearrangement joins TRBV30 to TRBJ2-7, with 10 nucleotides matching TRBD2. CDR3 length equals 17 residues. V was clipped by 2 bases and J by 7 bases; unmatched bases: 17. Germline CDR1 and CDR2: GTSNPN and SVGIG (reference sequence).

The V and J genes are TRBV7-3 and TRBJ2-1; D might be TRBD2 (5 bases). The CDR3 spans 14 residues. V was pared by 4 bases and J by 10 bases, with 17 bases between. Germline CDR1 is SGHTA and CDR2 is FQGTGA. CDR3 DNA sequence: TGTGCCAGCAGCTCTCGGGTACTAGGTGACGAGCAGTTCTTC. This sequence encodes CASSSRVLGDEQFF. The full variable domain, its missing parts supplied by reference TRBV7-3 and TRBJ2-1, is GAGVSQTPSNKVTEKGKYVELRCDPISGHTALYWYRQSLGQGPEFLIYFQGTGAADDSGLPNDRFFAVRPEGSVSTLKIQRTERGDSAVYLCASSSRVLGDEQFFGPGTRLTVL.

The gene calls are TRBV7-9 and TRBJ1-1; D is perhaps TRBD1 (5 bases). V dropped 7 bases and J dropped 6 bases, with 9 bases sitting between them. Germline-derived CDR1 and CDR2 are SEHNR and FQNEAQ (reference sequence). The CDR3 is made up of 11 amino acids. The DNA for the CDR3 is TGTGCCAGCACCGGACACGCTGAAGCTTTCTTT. Protein product: CASTGHAEAFF.

The CDR3 DNA is TGTGCCAGCAGTGATCGGGGAGAGGCGAACACTGAAGCTTTCTTT. Its translation is CASSDRGEANTEAFF. This chain joins TRBV6-1 and TRBJ1-1; D is undetermined. There are 15 residues in the CDR3. Trimming took off 3 bases at V and 1 base at J, with 12 bases between the two ends. CDR1 and CDR2 (germline): MNHNS, SASEGT.

The rearrangement joins TRBV6-6 to TRBJ1-2; 7 positions match TRBD1. From germline, CDR1 is MNHNY and CDR2 SVGAGI (reference sequence). V lost 0 bases and J lost 3; bases outside the gene matches: 7. The CDR3 totals 16 residues. The CDR3 DNA reads as TGTGCCAGCAGTTACTCCTTAAGGGACAGCTACTATGGCTACACCTTC. Its translation is CASSYSLRDSYYGYTF.

The chain combines TRBV19 with TRBJ1-5; the D gene is possibly TRBD1 (5 bases). Germline V gene lookup returns CDR1 LNHDA and CDR2 SQIVND (reference sequence). Deletions cut 7 bases from V and 1 base from J, with 11 bases between. CDR3 size: 14 residues. The DNA of the CDR3 is TGTGCCAGTACCATCGGGGGGAGCAATCAGCCCCAGCATTTT. Its protein is CASTIGGSNQPQHF.

The rearrangement joins TRBV7-2 to TRBJ2-5; TRBD1 is a possible D gene (6 bases). Trimming removed 0 bases from V and 4 bases from J, with 12 bases in between. The CDR3 has 15 residues. Germline lookup yields CDR1 SGHTA and CDR2 FQGNSA. The CDR3 bases are TGTGCCAGCAGCTTAGCCGTGGGGGCGCGAGAGACCCAGTACTTC. Its translation is CASSLAVGARETQYF.

The chain joins TRBV18 to TRBJ2-5; D may be TRBD1 (6 bases). Trimming took off 1 base at V and 5 bases at J, with 14 bases between the two ends. The CDR3 is 15 residues long. Germline V gives CDR1 KGHSH, CDR2 LQKENI. The DNA for the CDR3 is TGTGCCAGCTCACCACAAGGGCTAAGGGGGGAGACCCAGTACTTC. Protein product: CASSPQGLRGETQYF. Full variable domain (missing parts from reference TRBV18 and TRBJ2-5): NAGVMQNPRHLVRRRGQEARLRCSPMKGHSHVYWYRQLPEEGLKFMVYLQKENIIDESGMPKERFSAEFPKEGPSILRIQQVVRGDSAAYFCASSPQGLRGETQYFGPGTRLLVL.

This clone was detected only once. This sequence joins TRBV11-1 and TRBJ1-6; D ambiguous. Deletions cut 5 bases from V and 5 bases from J, with 4 bases between. The CDR3 totals 12 residues. Germline V lookup: CDR1 SGHAT, CDR2 FQDESV (reference sequence). CDR3 amino acids: CASSADNSPLHF. The CDR3 DNA reads TGTGCCAGCAGCGCGGATAATTCACCCCTCCACTTT.

This chain connects TRBV7-9 to TRBJ2-7; the D is unclear. The CDR3 spans 17 residues. Deletions cut 5 bases from V and 2 bases from J, with 22 bases between. Germline CDR1 reads SEHNR; CDR2 reads FQNEAQ (reference sequence). The CDR3 sequence: CASSTTIGPNPPYEQYF. In nucleotides, the CDR3 is TGTGCCAGCAGCACCACAATAGGACCCAATCCCCCCTACGAGCAGTACTTC.

The CDR3 protein is CASSLSQSSYEQYF. The CDR3 DNA reads TGTGCCAGCAGCTTGTCTCAAAGCTCCTACGAGCAGTACTTC. The gene calls are TRBV7-9 and TRBJ2-7, with D unclear. Germline V gene data show CDR1 as SEHNR and CDR2 as FQNEAQ (reference sequence). With 3 bases removed from V and 0 bases from J, the gap between germline ends came to 9 bases. The CDR3 has 14 residues. The full variable domain, with the rest looked up from reference TRBV7-9 and TRBJ2-7, is DTGVSQNPRHKITKRGQNVTFRCDPISEHNRLYWYRQTLGQGPEFLTYFQNEAQLEKSRLLSDRFSAERPKGSFSTLEIQRTEQGDSAMYLCASSLSQSSYEQYFGPGTRLTVT.

This clone was detected once. The CDR3 nucleotides are TGCGCCAGCAGCTTGGCGGGAGGGCCCGTGTACGAGCAGTACTTC. Its protein product is CASSLAGGPVYEQYF. The J gene is TRBJ2-7, the V gene TRBV5-1; 8 bases are shared with TRBD2. Germline V gives CDR1 SGHRS, CDR2 YFSETQ. The length of the CDR3 is 15 residues. V lost 0 bases to trimming and J lost 4 bases; unmatched junction nucleotides: 6. Drawing the rest from reference TRBV5-1 and TRBJ2-7, the complete variable domain is KAGVTQTPRYLIKTRGQQVTLSCSPISGHRSVSWYQQTPGQGLQFLFEYFSETQRNKGNFPGRFSGRQFSNSRSEMNVSTLELGDSALYLCASSLAGGPVYEQYFGPGTRLTVT.

The chain recombines TRBV5-4 with TRBJ2-3, with 10 bases matching TRBD2. The V gene's germline CDR1 is SGHNT and CDR2 YYREEE (reference sequence). Unmatched junction bases numbered 2, after V lost 4 bases and J lost 0 bases. The CDR3 runs 15 residues. CDR3 sequence reads: CASSLTSGSTDTQYF. As DNA, the CDR3 is TGTGCCAGCAGCCTGACTAGCGGGAGCACAGATACGCAGTATTTT. Together with reference TRBV5-4 and TRBJ2-3, the CDR3 gives the full variable domain: ETGVTQSPTHLIKTRGQQVTLRCSSQSGHNTVSWYQQALGQGPQFIFQYYREEENGRGNFPPRFSGLQFPNYSSELNVNALELDDSALYLCASSLTSGSTDTQYFGPGTRLTVL.

The V call is TRBV2, the J call TRBJ1-5; no clear D. The CDR3 runs 14 residues. CDR1 and CDR2 from the germline V gene are SNHLY and FYNNEI. Trimming left V 6 bases short and J 0 bases short, with 9 bases between. CDR3 nucleotide sequence: TGTGCCAGCAGAGTACAGATTAGCAATCAGCCCCAGCATTTT. This translates into CASRVQISNQPQHF.

The chain joins TRBV11-3 to TRBJ2-1; TRBD2 matches 7 bases. V lost 8 bases to trimming and J lost 6 bases; unmatched junction nucleotides: 7. The CDR3 is 13 amino acids. The germline CDR1 and CDR2 sequences are SGHNT and YENEEA. The CDR3 sequence: CASGGRASNEQFF. The CDR3 bases are TGTGCCAGCGGGGGGAGGGCCAGCAATGAGCAGTTCTTC.

The V and J genes are TRBV28 and TRBJ1-5, with D perhaps TRBD1 (5 bases). CDR3 length: 12 residues. The V gene lost 11 bases and the J gene lost 3 bases, with 11 bases spanning the gap. Germline V gives CDR1 MDHEN, CDR2 SYDVKM. CDR3 nucleotides: TGTGCCGCCAGGGAGACCAATCAGCCCCAGCATTTT. This encodes CAARETNQPQHF.

The chain links TRBV14 to TRBJ1-2; no reliable D call. Germline V gives CDR1 SGHDN, CDR2 FVKESK. V dropped 4 bases and J dropped 8 bases, with 14 bases sitting between them. CDR3 length: 13 residues. The CDR3 spells CASSPSPGRGYTF. The CDR3, as DNA: TGTGCCAGCAGCCCGTCACCGGGAAGGGGCTACACCTTC.

V gene TRBV5-5 combines with J gene TRBJ2-3; 11 bases fit TRBD2. CDR1 is SGHKS and CDR2 is YYEKEE in the germline V gene (reference sequence). V dropped 4 bases and J dropped 4; count of bases not matched to a gene: 8. The CDR3 spans 16 residues. Here the CDR3 reads CASSDIAGGPADTQYF. The CDR3 region has the DNA TGTGCCAGCAGCGACATAGCGGGAGGGCCCGCAGATACGCAGTATTTT. Drawing the rest from reference TRBV5-5 and TRBJ2-3, the complete variable domain is DAGVTQSPTHLIKTRGQQVTLRCSPISGHKSVSWYQQVLGQGPQFIFQYYEKEERGRGNFPDRFSARQFPNYSSELNVNALLLGDSALYLCASSDIAGGPADTQYFGPGTRLTVL.

The DNA for the CDR3 is TGTGCCAGCGCAAGCTTCCTAGCGGGTCCAGGGACCGGGGAGCTGTTTTTT. Translating gives CASASFLAGPGTGELFF. The J gene is TRBJ2-2, the V gene TRBV27, with 8 bases aligning to TRBD2. CDR1 is MNHEY, CDR2 SMNVEV, per germline (reference sequence). Germline trimming cut 8 bases from V and 5 bases from J; bases unmatched to any gene: 16. The CDR3 is 17 amino acids.

This rearrangement joins TRBV2 to TRBJ1-2, with D possibly being TRBD1 (5 bases). This CDR3 contains 12 residues. V dropped 0 bases and J dropped 8 bases, with 7 bases sitting between them. Germline V gene data show CDR1 as SNHLY and CDR2 as FYNNEI. The CDR3 is CASSEAAGGYTF. CDR3 sequence (DNA): TGTGCCAGCAGTGAAGCCGCAGGGGGCTACACCTTC.